This T cell receptor beta chain comes out of a study of shared clonotypes between healthy human individuals. Study in general: With ages of 18 to 49, the donors were two women and a few men. A donor's plate count was three for CD4 naive and three for CD4 memory; CD8 naive had two and CD8 memory one. Study-level points and caveats: All-four-donor shared clonotypes had higher generation probabilities than non-shared clonotypes did.

The genomic DNA of each subset was split evenly across several immunoSEQ plates. Method: immunoSEQ multiplex PCR; TCRdb's copy keeps in-frame clones and lacks some. The sample carries some 980,000 clones, approximately 80% recorded once. In the case of this clone: What it recognizes is unknown. Other DNA sequences in this specimen translate into the identical CDR3.

The CDR3 covers 13 residues. Germline trimming cut 4 bases from V and 7 bases from J; bases unmatched to any gene: 1. Germline assignment: CDR1 ENHRY and CDR2 SYGVKD. The TCR originated in a young man in good health. Sequenced material: memory CD4+ T cells sorted from blood. Subset given: CD45RA-negative fraction. The chain carries TRBV10-3 and TRBJ1-4, with 9 bases aligning to TRBD1. The CDR3 DNA reads TGTGCCATCAGTGGGGGACAGGGTGAAAAACTGTTTTTT. This encodes CAISGGQGEKLFF.